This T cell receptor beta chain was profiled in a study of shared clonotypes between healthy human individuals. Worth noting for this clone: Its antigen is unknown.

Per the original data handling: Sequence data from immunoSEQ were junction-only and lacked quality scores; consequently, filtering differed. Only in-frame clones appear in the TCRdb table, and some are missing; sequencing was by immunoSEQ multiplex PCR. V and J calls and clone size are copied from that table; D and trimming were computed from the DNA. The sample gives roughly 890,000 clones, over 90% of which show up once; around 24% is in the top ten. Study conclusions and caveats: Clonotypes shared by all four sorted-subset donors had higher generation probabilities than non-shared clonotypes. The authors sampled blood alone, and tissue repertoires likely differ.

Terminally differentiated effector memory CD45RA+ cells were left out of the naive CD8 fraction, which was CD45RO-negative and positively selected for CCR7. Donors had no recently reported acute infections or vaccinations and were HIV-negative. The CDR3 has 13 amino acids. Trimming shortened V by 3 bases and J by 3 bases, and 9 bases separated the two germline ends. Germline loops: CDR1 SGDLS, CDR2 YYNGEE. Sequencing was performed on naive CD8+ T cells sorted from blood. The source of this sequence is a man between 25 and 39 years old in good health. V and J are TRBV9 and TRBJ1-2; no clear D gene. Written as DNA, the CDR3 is TGTGCCAGCAGCGGTAGGTTCCACTATGGCTACACCTTC. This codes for CASSGRFHYGYTF.